This T cell receptor beta chain was documented in a study of T cells after yellow fever vaccination. Whole-study findings and limits: Reappearance after the booster was seen for most primary-vaccination clones, at more than 95% CD4 and more than 80% CD8.

CDR3 length equals 15 residues. The V segment lost 5 bases and the J segment 8 bases; nucleotides outside the gene matches: 7. TCRdb reprocessed the 5' RACE reads with MiXCR, giving one entry per CDR3 protein. The sample contains 150,000 to 200,000 distinct CDR3 sequences, roughly 6.2% of which appear only once. Turning to this clonotype: The antigen is not known.

The clonotype comes from a man younger than 35 who received the YFV17D yellow fever vaccine. The sample in question was CD4+ T cells sorted from PBMCs, obtained on the day of the first yellow fever vaccination. The chain has TRBV12-3 or TRBV12-4 and TRBJ2-1; 12 bases are a match to TRBD2. The CDR3 loop reads CASSPTSGGMDEQFF. The DNA of the CDR3 is TGTGCCAGCAGTCCGACTAGCGGGGGAATGGATGAGCAGTTCTTC.